The 18 T cell receptor beta chains below all came from one sample that was sequenced in a study of PD-L1 blockade in urothelial cancer. As for time point: peripheral blood 6 weeks after treatment start. TCRdb keeps only in-frame clones here, not all; method: immunoSEQ multiplex PCR. The sample holds about 39,000 clones; about 80% are singletons and the top ten take about 10%. Specimen: PBMCs, collected around atezolizumab (anti-PD-L1) treatment. These receptors were taken from a man in his forties with urothelial cancer.

The gene calls are TRBV18 and TRBJ2-7; TRBD1 might be the D (6 bases). Germline assignment: CDR1 KGHSH and CDR2 LQKENI. Trimming removed 1 base from V and 2 bases from J, with 9 bases in between. The CDR3 length is 14 residues. CDR3: CASSPLRDTYEQYF. The CDR3 coding sequence is TGTGCCAGCTCACCACTCCGGGACACCTACGAGCAGTACTTC.

This clone was picked up a small number of times. The chain links TRBV5-1 to TRBJ1-1; D gene unclear. Germline-derived CDR1 and CDR2 are SGHRS and YFSETQ. The CDR3 runs 14 residues. Trimming pared 2 bases from V and 3 bases from J, leaving 11 bases between. CDR3 DNA sequence: TGCGCCAGCAGCTTCTTTACGGAGGACACTGAAGCTTTCTTT. This gives the protein CASSFFTEDTEAFF.

The chain uses TRBV6-4 and TRBJ2-5; no reliable D call. This CDR3 has 9 amino acids. Trimming cost V 6 bases and J 13 bases, with 9 bases left between them. From germline, CDR1 is MRHNA and CDR2 SNTAGT. The CDR3, as DNA: TGTGCCAGCAGCGGTCTAGGGTACTTC. Translation: CASSGLGYF.

The genes are TRBV4-3 and TRBJ2-6; 7 positions match TRBD1. This CDR3 comprises 17 residues. CDR1 is LGHNA and CDR2 is YSLEER in the germline V gene. V lost 4 bases to trimming and J lost 3 bases; unmatched junction nucleotides: 9. This CDR3 reads CASSLRTRGRGANVLTF. Written as DNA, the CDR3 is TGCGCCAGCAGCCTACGGACAAGGGGGCGTGGGGCCAACGTCCTGACTTTC.

The chain employs TRBV9 and TRBJ1-5, with TRBD1 identical over 7 bases. The CDR3 length is 15 residues. Germline-derived CDR1 and CDR2 are SGDLS and YYNGEE. Trimming cost V 0 bases and J 4 bases; bases outside gene matches: 4. The CDR3 DNA sequence: TGTGCCAGCAGCGTAGGAGGGACAGATAATCAGCCCCAGCATTTT. This translates into CASSVGGTDNQPQHF.

The chain employs TRBV7-9 and TRBJ1-3; 7 nucleotides match TRBD1. After removal of 1 base from V and 0 bases from J, the junction contained 9 bases not matched to a gene. The germline V gene has CDR1 SEHNR and CDR2 FQNEAQ (reference sequence). The CDR3 sequence is 18 residues long. The CDR3 spells CASSLGVGNRGSGNTIYF. The DNA for the CDR3 is TGTGCCAGCAGCTTAGGGGTCGGGAACAGGGGCTCTGGAAACACCATATATTTT.

The V call is TRBV27, the J call TRBJ2-1; TRBD2 matches 8 bases. Germline-derived CDR1 and CDR2 are MNHEY and SMNVEV (reference sequence). The CDR3 sequence is 14 residues long. With V trimmed by 1 base and J by 9 bases, 5 bases remained unmatched. CDR3 in DNA: TGTGCCAGCAGTTTATTAGCGGGAAAGGGTGAGCAGTTCTTC. Amino acids: CASSLLAGKGEQFF.

The V gene is TRBV28, the J gene TRBJ2-7; 7 nucleotides agree with TRBD2. J lost 9 bases, V lost 4 bases, and 6 bases had no gene match. Germline V gene sequence: CDR1 MDHEN, CDR2 SYDVKM. CDR3 length: 12 amino acids. The DNA of the CDR3 is TGTGCCAGCAGTTCCCGTCCGGGGGGGCAGTACTTC. Its translation is CASSSRPGGQYF.

The chain combines TRBV4-1 with TRBJ1-6, with 9 bases lining up with TRBD1. Germline CDR1 MGHRA, CDR2 YSYEKL. V lost 1 base to trimming and J lost 10 bases; unmatched junction nucleotides: 5. The CDR3 sequence is 15 residues long. CDR3 region: CASSQGQGVRSPLHF. CDR3 in DNA: TGCGCCAGCAGCCAAGGACAGGGGGTAAGGTCACCCCTCCACTTT.

The chain recombines TRBV28 with TRBJ2-5; D uncertain. Deletions cut 3 bases from V and 0 bases from J, with 5 bases between. Germline CDR1 and CDR2: MDHEN and SYDVKM. The CDR3 contains 13 residues. In DNA form, the CDR3 reads TGTGCCAGCAGTTTCCAAAACCAAGAGACCCAGTACTTC. Amino acid sequence: CASSFQNQETQYF.

This clone was seen more than once but under ten times. V is TRBV30 and J is TRBJ2-3; the D is unclear. Germline V gene data show CDR1 as GTSNPN and CDR2 as SVGIG (reference sequence). Trimming removed 3 bases from V and 7 bases from J, with 11 bases in between. The CDR3 has 12 amino acids. The CDR3 DNA is TGTGCCTGGAGCGGTCTACTGAATACGCAGTATTTT. Residues: CAWSGLLNTQYF.

The gene calls are TRBV28 and TRBJ2-6; 7 bases fit TRBD2. The germline V gene encodes CDR1 MDHEN and CDR2 SYDVKM. This CDR3 region has 15 residues. Trimming at V came to 5 bases and at J to 2 bases, leaving 3 bases not matched to a gene. CDR3: CASSRRGAGANVLTF. The CDR3 coding sequence is TGTGCCAGCAGTCGCCGGGGGGCTGGGGCCAACGTCCTGACTTTC.

The chain carries TRBV4-3 and TRBJ1-3; D uncertain. Between the trimmed V and J ends, which lost 3 bases and 2 bases, there was a span of 11 bases. The CDR3 is made up of 15 amino acids. Germline V CDR1 and CDR2: LGHNA, YSLEER. The CDR3 reads CASSQARATGNTIYF. DNA for the CDR3: TGCGCCAGCAGCCAGGCGAGGGCTACTGGAAACACCATATATTTT.

The chain carries TRBV9 and TRBJ2-7, with 7 bases matching TRBD2. The CDR3 is made up of 14 amino acids. The ends lost 3 bases at V and 3 bases at J; junction bases unmatched: 6. The germline gives CDR1 SGDLS, CDR2 YYNGEE. The CDR3, as DNA: TGTGCCAGCAGCGCAACCGGGACTATCTACGAGCAGTACTTC. Translating it yields CASSATGTIYEQYF.

This CDR3 reads CASFGRVEGIGQYF. The CDR3, as DNA: TGTGCCAGCTTCGGGAGGGTTGAAGGAATTGGGCAGTACTTC. The genes are TRBV28 and TRBJ2-7, with 8 nucleotides matching TRBD2. Germline CDR1 is MDHEN and CDR2 is SYDVKM. The CDR3 is 14 amino acids. After removal of 8 bases from V and 9 bases from J, the junction contained 15 bases not matched to a gene.

V and J are TRBV7-9 and TRBJ2-2; D is ambiguous. Germline loops: CDR1 SEHNR, CDR2 FQNEAQ (reference sequence). CDR3 length: 14 amino acids. The V and J ends lost 6 bases and 3 bases respectively, with 11 bases between them. CDR3 residues: CASRPLDDTGELFF. The CDR3 DNA sequence: TGTGCCAGCAGGCCCCTAGACGACACCGGGGAGCTGTTTTTT.

This clone came up a few times. The chain uses TRBV28 and TRBJ2-1; 9 bases match TRBD2. Germline CDR1 MDHEN, CDR2 SYDVKM. V was pared by 3 bases and J by 6 bases, with 12 bases of the junction left unmatched. The CDR3 loop spans 17 amino acids. The DNA of the CDR3 is TGTGCCAGCAGTTTGGTTCCCTTTAGCGGGAGCGGCAATGAGCAGTTCTTC. Encoded protein: CASSLVPFSGSGNEQFF.

The V and J genes are TRBV2 and TRBJ1-3; 7 positions agree with TRBD1. This CDR3 contains 14 residues. From germline, CDR1 is SNHLY and CDR2 FYNNEI. V was clipped by 4 bases and J by 2 bases; unmatched bases: 2. The CDR3 protein is CASSGQGAGNTIYF. DNA of the CDR3: TGTGCCAGCAGTGGACAGGGCGCTGGAAACACCATATATTTT. Full variable domain (remainder filled in from reference TRBV2 and TRBJ1-3): EPEVTQTPSHQVTQMGQEVILRCVPISNHLYFYWYRQILGQKVEFLVSFYNNEISEKSEIFDDQFSVERPDGSNFTLKIRSTKLEDSAMYFCASSGQGAGNTIYFGEGSWLTVV.